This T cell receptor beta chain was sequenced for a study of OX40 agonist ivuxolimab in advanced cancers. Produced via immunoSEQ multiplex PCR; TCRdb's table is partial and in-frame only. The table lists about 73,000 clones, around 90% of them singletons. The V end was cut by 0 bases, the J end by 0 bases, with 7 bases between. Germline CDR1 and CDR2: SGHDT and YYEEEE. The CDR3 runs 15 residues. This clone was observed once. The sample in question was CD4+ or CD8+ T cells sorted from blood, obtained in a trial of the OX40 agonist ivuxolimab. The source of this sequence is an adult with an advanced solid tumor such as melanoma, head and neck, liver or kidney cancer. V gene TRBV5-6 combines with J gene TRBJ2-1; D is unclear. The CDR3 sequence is CASSLAPSSYNEQFF. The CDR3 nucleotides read TGTGCCAGCAGCTTGGCCCCTAGCTCCTACAATGAGCAGTTCTTC.